This T cell receptor beta chain is drawn from a study of naive and memory T cell subsets. Two oligonucleotides, mixed equimolar, formed the beta constant-region primer covering TRBC1 and TRBC2. In TCRdb, the UMI-ligation and nested PCR reads were re-called with MiXCR into one record per CDR3 protein. The sample lists over 75,000 distinct CDR3 sequences; less than 15% were seen once. CMV status came from CD4+ IFNgamma after overnight CMV lysate stimulation. Four subsets defined by CD45RA and CD27 were sorted after CD3, CD4, CD8 and live/dead staining. This clonotype appeared a few times. Its specificity is unknown. General study results and limits: Diversity fell and Gini index rose from naive through CM, EM, EMRA. No ground truth validated the naive and memory repertoire findings.

J gave up 4 bases and V 6 bases, and 7 bases lay outside the gene matches. Germline assignment: CDR1 MNHNS and CDR2 SASEGT. This CDR3 region has 15 residues. Sequencing used central memory CD4+ T cells from blood. The rearrangement links TRBV6-1 to TRBJ2-7; 12 positions match TRBD1. This sequence was found in a human donor in good health. This chain's CDR3 is CASSVGTGGVYEQYF. The CDR3 DNA is TGTGCCAGCAGCGTCGGGACAGGGGGCGTATACGAGCAGTACTTC.